There are a few counts of the clone carrying this T cell receptor (beta chain). Its target is not known. The data were obtained in a study of T cells in Graves' hyperthyroidism and ophthalmopathy. Diagnoses were made from clinical symptoms, serum measures (thyroxine and TRAb), thyroid ultrasound and orbital computed tomography. The PBMCs had their origin in more than 9.5 ml of fresh peripheral blood. General observations from the study: Ophthalmopathy could be told apart from stable hyperthyroidism with a 13 V-J model.

This CDR3 has 15 residues. The ends were cut back, 5 bases at V and 2 bases at J, with 16 bases in the middle. Per germline, CDR1 LNHDA and CDR2 SQIVND (reference sequence). Amplification of TCR beta CDR3 regions was performed using RNA transcripts as template. The TCR CDR3 was amplified in a first-round RT-PCR using the HTBI primer set. TCRdb passed the multiplex PCR reads through MiXCR, listing each CDR3 protein once. This table holds 300,000 to 450,000 distinct CDR3 sequences, around a quarter found once. Sequencing was done on a sample of blood. The chain employs TRBV19 and TRBJ2-7, with a weak D call TRBD2 (5 bases). The receptor comes from a man aged 45-60 years with Graves' hyperthyroidism. The CDR3, as DNA: TGTGCCAGTAGTCAATCCAAGACGGGAACCTACGAGCAGTACTTC. Translation: CASSQSKTGTYEQYF. The whole variable domain, filled in from reference TRBV19 and TRBJ2-7, reads DGGITQSPKYLFRKEGQNVTLSCEQNLNHDAMYWYRQDPGQGLRLIYYSQIVNDFQKGDIAEGYSVSREKKESFPLTVTSAQKNPTAFYLCASSQSKTGTYEQYFGPGTRLTVT.